This record covers a single TCR beta chain. The target antigen is unknown. Rearranged V-D-J TRB sequences were amplified with a mixed TRB-A/B primer pool. One entry per CDR3 protein, called by TCRdb with MiXCR from the multiplex PCR reads. This sample yields some 4,500 distinct CDR3 sequences, of which 50% to 75% are seen a single time; 25% to 30% belongs to the top ten. The data were taken from a study of T cell repertoires in aging, cancer and after chemotherapy. Study context: Six age groups, ranging from 30 or younger to 70 or older, included the donors.

TCR beta rearrangements were amplified from peripheral blood genomic DNA. Findings and caveats of the study: Rebound thymic output was suggested by rising median generation probability during chemotherapy in each cancer cohort. Age-matched healthy donors had significantly more diverse, less clonal blood TCR repertoires than untreated cancer patients.

The specimen sequenced was blood. The clonotype comes from a human donor with a solid tumor.

The CDR3 region has the DNA TGTGCCAGCAGGCTTTCGGGGACAGTCGATTCACCCCTCCACTTT. Protein product: CASRLSGTVDSPLHF. The V gene is TRBV6-5, the J gene TRBJ1-6; 7 nucleotides match TRBD1. With V trimmed by 6 bases and J by 8 bases, 10 bases remained unmatched. Germline V gene sequence: CDR1 MNHEY, CDR2 SVGAGI. The length of the CDR3 is 15 residues.